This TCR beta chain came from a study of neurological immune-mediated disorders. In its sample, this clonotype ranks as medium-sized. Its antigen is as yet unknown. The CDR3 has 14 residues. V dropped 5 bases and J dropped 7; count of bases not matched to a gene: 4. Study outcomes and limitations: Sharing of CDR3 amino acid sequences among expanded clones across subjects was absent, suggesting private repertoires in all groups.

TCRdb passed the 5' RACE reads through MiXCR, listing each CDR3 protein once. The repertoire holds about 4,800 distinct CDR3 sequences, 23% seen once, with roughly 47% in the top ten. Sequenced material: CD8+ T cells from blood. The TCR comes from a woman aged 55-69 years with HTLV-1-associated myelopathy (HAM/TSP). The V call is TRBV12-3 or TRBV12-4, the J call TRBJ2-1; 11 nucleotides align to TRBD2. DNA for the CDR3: TGTGCCAGCAGTCCCGGGACTAGCGGAAATGAGCAGTTCTTC. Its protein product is CASSPGTSGNEQFF.